Listed below are T cell receptor beta chains from one sample, sequenced in a study of T-cell memory formation after mild COVID-19. TCRdb redid the calling of the 5' RACE reads with MiXCR, one entry per CDR3 protein. The table includes 350,000 to 450,000 distinct CDR3 sequences, around 24% detected once. The specimen was PBMCs or a T cell subset sorted from them (not recorded which). These receptors were taken from an adult woman who had mild COVID-19 (a few samples of this study predate the infection). Cell type and time point are not known. Each CDR3 is given with its conserved first and last residue. D genes are given only for firm matches.

V gene: TRBV4-2
J gene: TRBJ2-2
D gene: .
CDR3 length: 16
CDR3 protein: CASSPTPTGKTGELFF

V gene: TRBV2
J gene: TRBJ2-3
D gene: TRBD2
CDR3 length: 14
CDR3 protein: CASTGGLTTDTQYF

V gene: TRBV23-1
J gene: TRBJ1-2
D gene: TRBD1
CDR3 length: 15
CDR3 protein: CASSQPTGLIKGYTF

V gene: TRBV2
J gene: TRBJ2-6
D gene: .
CDR3 length: 13
CDR3 protein: CASYLSGANVLTF

V gene: TRBV7-2
J gene: TRBJ1-1
D gene: TRBD1
CDR3 length: 14
CDR3 protein: CASSLGSGGTEAFF

V gene: TRBV29-1
J gene: TRBJ2-1
D gene: .
CDR3 length: 13
CDR3 protein: CSVARGSGNEQFF

V gene: TRBV19
J gene: TRBJ2-1
D gene: TRBD2
CDR3 length: 14
CDR3 protein: CASTLSGRSNEQFF

V gene: TRBV18
J gene: TRBJ2-6
D gene: TRBD1
CDR3 length: 15
CDR3 protein: CASSPGQGGTNVLTF

V gene: TRBV7-2
J gene: TRBJ1-5
D gene: .
CDR3 length: 15
CDR3 protein: CASSLGGPGNQPQHF

V gene: TRBV12-3/TRBV12-4
J gene: TRBJ2-3
D gene: .
CDR3 length: 12
CDR3 protein: CASTPEGNTQYF

V gene: TRBV24-1
J gene: TRBJ2-1
D gene: TRBD1
CDR3 length: 18
CDR3 protein: CATSDYRQGLSSYNEQFF

V gene: TRBV7-2
J gene: TRBJ1-1
D gene: .
CDR3 length: 11
CDR3 protein: CASSLLTEAFF

V gene: TRBV5-1
J gene: TRBJ2-3
D gene: TRBD2
CDR3 length: 19
CDR3 protein: CASSLDGLAGPSLTDTQYF

V gene: TRBV20-1
J gene: TRBJ2-3
D gene: TRBD2
CDR3 length: 14
CDR3 protein: CSAGLAGKVDTQYF

V gene: TRBV5-4
J gene: TRBJ1-2
D gene: .
CDR3 length: 17
CDR3 protein: CASSLGPNPGTRDGYTF

V gene: TRBV19
J gene: TRBJ2-3
D gene: .
CDR3 length: 15
CDR3 protein: CASSAPGSPTDTQYF

V gene: TRBV12-3/TRBV12-4
J gene: TRBJ2-3
D gene: .
CDR3 length: 15
CDR3 protein: CASSLVGSPTDTQYF

V gene: TRBV3-1
J gene: TRBJ2-7
D gene: .
CDR3 length: 15
CDR3 protein: CASSQGMQGSHEQYF

V gene: TRBV5-1
J gene: TRBJ2-1
D gene: TRBD2
CDR3 length: 15
CDR3 protein: CASSPTSGGDNEQFF

V gene: TRBV30
J gene: TRBJ1-2
D gene: .
CDR3 length: 15
CDR3 protein: CAWSANRVYNYGYTF

V gene: TRBV10-3
J gene: TRBJ2-3
D gene: TRBD1
CDR3 length: 14
CDR3 protein: CAISEDRGLDTQYF

V gene: TRBV29-1
J gene: TRBJ2-3
D gene: TRBD1
CDR3 length: 13
CDR3 protein: CSVERGRRDTQYF

V gene: TRBV3-1
J gene: TRBJ2-7
D gene: .
CDR3 length: 14
CDR3 protein: CASSLRTNTYEQYF

V gene: TRBV6-5
J gene: TRBJ2-6
D gene: .
CDR3 length: 18
CDR3 protein: CASSYSILAYSGANVLTF

V gene: TRBV5-5
J gene: TRBJ1-5
D gene: TRBD1
CDR3 length: 15
CDR3 protein: CASSVGQGRYQPQHF

V gene: TRBV30
J gene: TRBJ1-2
D gene: TRBD1
CDR3 length: 16
CDR3 protein: CASDPDNPTGLGGYTF

V gene: TRBV11-2
J gene: TRBJ2-6
D gene: TRBD1
CDR3 length: 17
CDR3 protein: CASSTPQGISGANVLTF

V gene: TRBV19
J gene: TRBJ1-2
D gene: .
CDR3 length: 11
CDR3 protein: CASSWNYGYTF

V gene: TRBV10-3
J gene: TRBJ1-6
D gene: TRBD1
CDR3 length: 18
CDR3 protein: CAIRDTDRGQARNSPLHF

V gene: TRBV20-1
J gene: TRBJ1-1
D gene: .
CDR3 length: 13
CDR3 protein: CSAHSGANTEAFF

V gene: TRBV11-1
J gene: TRBJ2-2
D gene: .
CDR3 length: 15
CDR3 protein: CASSFNRLNTGELFF

V gene: TRBV19
J gene: TRBJ2-3
D gene: TRBD1
CDR3 length: 15
CDR3 protein: CASSIAGGEGDTQYF

V gene: TRBV20-1
J gene: TRBJ2-2
D gene: TRBD1
CDR3 length: 14
CDR3 protein: CSAQRTGVTGELFF

V gene: TRBV7-9
J gene: TRBJ1-2
D gene: .
CDR3 length: 14
CDR3 protein: CASSPITGPYGYTF

V gene: TRBV5-6
J gene: TRBJ2-5
D gene: TRBD1
CDR3 length: 13
CDR3 protein: CASSAQGVETQYF

V gene: TRBV4-1
J gene: TRBJ2-7
D gene: .
CDR3 length: 14
CDR3 protein: CASSETDGPYEQYF

V gene: TRBV2
J gene: TRBJ1-5
D gene: .
CDR3 length: 15
CDR3 protein: CASSEVGPSNQPQHF

V gene: TRBV4-3
J gene: TRBJ2-5
D gene: .
CDR3 length: 14
CDR3 protein: CARPHPFLQETQYF

V gene: TRBV20-1
J gene: TRBJ1-2
D gene: .
CDR3 length: 11
CDR3 protein: CSAPANYGYTF

V gene: TRBV3-1
J gene: TRBJ2-5
D gene: TRBD2
CDR3 length: 14
CDR3 protein: CASSRGGAGETQYF

V gene: TRBV4-3
J gene: TRBJ1-2
D gene: .
CDR3 length: 15
CDR3 protein: CASSQDRTDLYGYTF

V gene: TRBV7-9
J gene: TRBJ2-7
D gene: .
CDR3 length: 13
CDR3 protein: CASSSPRGNEQYF